This T cell receptor (beta chain) was identified during a study of blood T cells in healthy people across ages. The individuals who served as donors were healthy Caucasians living in Russia, aged roughly 6 to 90. Germline-derived CDR1 and CDR2 are KGHSH and LQKENI. This CDR3 spans 13 amino acids. V shed 8 bases and J shed 2 bases, with 12 bases lying between them. Primers used in a second PCR of about 7 to 12 cycles were a sample-barcoded 5' primer and a J-beta primer mix. From the 5' RACE reads, TCRdb called clonotypes with MiXCR, one entry per CDR3 protein. In the table there are about 1,000,000 distinct CDR3 sequences, roughly 45% of which are singletons.

Specimen: blood. The J gene is TRBJ2-5, the V gene TRBV18; D unresolved. The receptor was derived from a woman aged 55-70 years in good health. CDR3 protein: CASRSSAQETQYF. The CDR3 bases are TGTGCCAGCCGGAGTAGTGCTCAAGAGACCCAGTACTTC.